Shown below are 25 T cell receptor beta chains from a single sample sequenced in a study of CD8 T cells in Susac syndrome (dated by TCRdb to the late 2010s). The library was prepared using the immunoSEQ multiplex PCR assay. RNA was extracted using the RNeasy kit, and about 0.5 to 1 ug of the RNA was reverse transcribed with random hexamers. The raw public reads went through TCRdb reprocessing: fastp at Q25, MiXCR clone calling, in-frame beta chains kept. Every CDR3 protein is listed once, alongside the most common genes and DNA of its rows. Recorded for this sample are around 80,000 distinct CDR3 sequences; roughly nine tenths of them occurred a single time. The top ten hold around 0.5% of the sample. Material for sequencing was CD8+ T cells from PBMCs. Receptors originate from a human donor with multiple sclerosis.

This sequence joins TRBV9 and TRBJ1-5; tentatively, D is TRBD1 (6 bases). Germline V gene sequence: CDR1 SGDLS, CDR2 YYNGEE. This CDR3 region has 14 residues. V gave up 7 bases and J gave up 3 bases, with 14 bases separating them. The CDR3 spells CASGAGALNQPQHF. The CDR3 bases are TGTGCCAGCGGGGCGGGGGCCCTCAATCAGCCCCAGCATTTT.

Worth noting for this clonotype: One end of the junction does not line up with germline, which may come from a read error. The genes are TRBV2 and TRBJ1-3; D is ambiguous. The CDR3 has 16 residues. The germline V gene encodes CDR1 SNHLY and CDR2 FYNNEI. The CDR3 loop is CASSQGNAAVRNAIYF. As DNA, the CDR3 is TGTGCCAGCAGTCAAGGAAATGCTGCTGTTAGAAACGCCATATATTTT.

The chain uses TRBV6-5 and TRBJ2-7; 11 bases map to TRBD2. V lost 5 bases, J lost 3 bases, and 3 bases stayed unmatched. This CDR3 has 14 amino acids. Germline V lookup: CDR1 MNHEY, CDR2 SVGAGI. The CDR3 coding sequence is TGTGCCAGCAGTCGTACTAGCGGGGGCTACGAGCAGTACTTC. Translated, it gives CASSRTSGGYEQYF.

The chain uses TRBV24-1 and TRBJ1-5; D gene unclear. Germline CDR1 is KGHDR and CDR2 is SFDVKD. The CDR3 contains 13 residues. Deletions cut 9 bases from V and 3 bases from J, with 11 bases between. The CDR3 region is CATGSEDNQPQHF. The CDR3 nucleotides are TGTGCCACCGGGTCAGAGGACAATCAGCCCCAGCATTTT.

This sequence joins TRBV3-1 and TRBJ2-7; D gene unclear. The V gene lost 4 bases and the J gene lost 6 bases, with 10 bases spanning the gap. The CDR3 is 12 residues long. Germline V gene data show CDR1 as LGHDT and CDR2 as YNNKEL (reference sequence). The CDR3 sequence is CASSPAFGEQYF. In DNA form, the CDR3 reads TGTGCCAGCAGCCCGGCGTTTGGCGAGCAGTACTTC.

This clonotype has only a few counts. The rearrangement links TRBV4-1 to TRBJ2-7, with 7 bases identical to TRBD1. V dropped 2 bases and J dropped 2; count of bases not matched to a gene: 6. Germline CDR1 reads MGHRA; CDR2 reads YSYEKL. The CDR3 is made up of 15 amino acids. DNA of the CDR3: TGCGCCAGCAGCCAATTTTCACAGGGGCCCTACGAGCAGTACTTC. Protein: CASSQFSQGPYEQYF.

This clonotype occurred once. The rearrangement links TRBV3-1 to TRBJ1-2, with a possible D match to TRBD1 (5 bases). The CDR3 runs 14 residues. Germline lookup yields CDR1 LGHDT and CDR2 YNNKEL (reference sequence). The V gene lost 3 bases and the J gene lost 2 bases, with 10 bases spanning the gap. CDR3 amino acids: CASSHPTANYGYTF. For the CDR3, the DNA is TGTGCCAGCAGCCATCCGACAGCAAACTATGGCTACACCTTC. Full variable domain (missing parts from reference TRBV3-1 and TRBJ1-2): DTAVSQTPKYLVTQMGNDKSIKCEQNLGHDTMYWYKQDSKKFLKIMFSYNNKELIINETVPNRFSPKSPDKAHLNLHINSLELGDSAVYFCASSHPTANYGYTFGSGTRLTVV.

The J gene is TRBJ2-3, the V gene TRBV5-4; 7 bases align to TRBD2. The germline CDR1 and CDR2 sequences are SGHNT and YYREEE (reference sequence). This CDR3 contains 14 residues. V was clipped by 2 bases and J by 2 bases; unmatched bases: 2. The CDR3 DNA sequence: TGTGCCAGCAGCTTACGACTAGCCACAGATACGCAGTATTTT. Residues: CASSLRLATDTQYF.

There are a few counts of this clonotype. The chain is built from TRBV14 and TRBJ2-5; D may be TRBD2 (5 bases). The CDR3 length is 15 residues. Per germline, CDR1 SGHDN and CDR2 FVKESK. The V gene lost 1 base and the J gene lost 2 bases, with 11 bases spanning the gap. CDR3 coding DNA: TGTGCCAGCAGCCAAGTTCGGGGATCACAAGAGACCCAGTACTTC. This codes for CASSQVRGSQETQYF. Looking up the rest from reference TRBV14 and TRBJ2-5 gives the full variable domain: EAGVTQFPSHSVIEKGQTVTLRCDPISGHDNLYWYRRVMGKEIKFLLHFVKESKQDESGMPNNRFLAERTGGTYSTLKVQPAELEDSGVYFCASSQVRGSQETQYFGPGTRLLVL.

This clonotype appeared a single time. The chain joins TRBV7-8 to TRBJ2-5; no definite D call. The CDR3 sequence is 11 residues long. V lost 5 bases and J 10 bases, leaving 11 bases between the germline ends. Germline CDR1 is SGHVS and CDR2 is FQNEAQ. CDR3 DNA: TGTGCCAGCAGCGCCTCTAGAGGCCAGTACTTC. Residues: CASSASRGQYF. The full variable domain, in which reference TRBV7-8 and TRBJ2-5 provide the parts outside the CDR3, is GAGVSQSPRYKVAKRGQDVALRCDPISGHVSLFWYQQALGQGPEFLTYFQNEAQLDKSGLPSDRFFAERPEGSVSTLKIQRTQQEDSAVYLCASSASRGQYFGPGTRLLVL.

Concerning this clonotype: The junction does not match germline at one end; this may be a read error. V is TRBV12-3 or TRBV12-4 and J is TRBJ2-2; 7 positions agree with TRBD1. The CDR3 contains 15 residues. The CDR3 DNA is TGTGACAGCAGTTTCGACAGGGATGTCACCGGGGAGCTGTTTTTT. Translating gives CDSSFDRDVTGELFF.

The chain uses TRBV2 and TRBJ2-5; D is unclear. Germline values: CDR1 SNHLY, CDR2 FYNNEI. Trimming took off 7 bases at V and 4 bases at J, with 16 bases between the two ends. This CDR3 is 14 amino acids long. The DNA of the CDR3 is TGTGCCAGCATGTCGGAGTTGACCCGAGAGACCCAGTACTTC. This translates into CASMSELTRETQYF.

A few counts support this clonotype. V is TRBV4-3 and J is TRBJ2-3; TRBD2 matches at 10 bases. CDR1 and CDR2 (germline): LGHNA, YSLEER. The V and J ends lost 4 bases and 2 bases, in that order; junction bases with no gene match: 3. CDR3 length equals 15 residues. The CDR3 region is CASSPGLAITDTQYF. CDR3 coding DNA: TGCGCCAGCAGCCCGGGACTAGCGATCACAGATACGCAGTATTTT.

A few counts support this clonotype. The chain links TRBV5-1 to TRBJ1-1; D gene ambiguous. Deletions cut 0 bases from V and 0 bases from J, with 9 bases between. The germline V gene has CDR1 SGHRS and CDR2 YFSETQ. CDR3 size: 15 residues. The CDR3 sequence is CASSLGYGMNTEAFF. The CDR3 DNA follows: TGCGCCAGCAGCTTGGGCTACGGTATGAACACTGAAGCTTTCTTT.

The CDR3 region is CASSPTGPSYNEQFF. The CDR3 nucleotides are TGTGCCAGCAGTCCCACAGGACCCTCCTACAATGAGCAGTTCTTC. The chain is built from TRBV27 and TRBJ2-1, with TRBD1 as a possible D gene (5 bases). Germline values: CDR1 MNHEY, CDR2 SMNVEV (reference sequence). Trimming took off 5 bases at V and 0 bases at J, with 11 bases between the two ends. This CDR3 region has 15 residues.

This chain links TRBV6-2 or TRBV6-3 with TRBJ2-1, with 9 nucleotides matching TRBD2. V lost 8 bases, J lost 4 bases, and 6 bases stayed unmatched. Germline CDR1 reads MNHEY; CDR2 reads SVGEGT. The CDR3 extends over 14 amino acids. This CDR3 is CASLTSGKYNEQFF. DNA of the CDR3: TGTGCCAGCCTGACTAGCGGAAAATACAATGAGCAGTTCTTC.

The V and J genes are TRBV20-1 and TRBJ1-2, with 10 nucleotides matching TRBD1. Germline assignment: CDR1 DFQATT and CDR2 SNEGSKA (reference sequence). The ends lost 5 bases at V and 8 bases at J; junction bases unmatched: 8. This CDR3 region has 13 residues. The DNA of the CDR3 is TGCAGTGCTCCGGGACAGGGGTCCCTAGGCTACACCTTC. Translation gives CSAPGQGSLGYTF.

This clonotype was seen a handful of times. The J gene is TRBJ1-1, the V gene TRBV28; D remains ambiguous. The germline gives CDR1 MDHEN, CDR2 SYDVKM. The CDR3 is 13 residues long. V lost 6 bases, J lost 1 base, and 9 bases lay in between. The CDR3: CASSLGRNTEAFF. The CDR3 DNA reads TGTGCCAGCAGCTTAGGCAGGAACACTGAAGCTTTCTTT.

The chain couples TRBV18 to TRBJ1-1; possible D gene TRBD1, 5 bases. The CDR3 loop spans 18 amino acids. Trimming took 0 bases from V and 1 from J, leaving 18 bases between them. The germline V gene encodes CDR1 KGHSH and CDR2 LQKENI. CDR3 sequence (DNA): TGTGCCAGCTCACCACCCCAGGGACCGGCGAATGGGAACACTGAAGCTTTCTTT. It specifies CASSPPQGPANGNTEAFF. The variable domain in full, completed from reference TRBV18 and TRBJ1-1, reads NAGVMQNPRHLVRRRGQEARLRCSPMKGHSHVYWYRQLPEEGLKFMVYLQKENIIDESGMPKERFSAEFPKEGPSILRIQQVVRGDSAAYFCASSPPQGPANGNTEAFFGQGTRLTVV.

This chain joins TRBV10-3 and TRBJ2-7; 7 nucleotides line up with TRBD2. Germline V CDR1 and CDR2: ENHRY, SYGVKD. The CDR3 length is 13 residues. V was pared by 0 bases and J by 4 bases, with 0 bases of the junction left unmatched. The CDR3 DNA reads as TGTGCCATCAGTGAGTCGGGGGGGTACGAGCAGTACTTC. Translation gives CAISESGGYEQYF.

The chain links TRBV30 to TRBJ2-1; D remains ambiguous. V was cut by 6 bases and J by 4 bases, with 16 bases left in between. The CDR3 is made up of 14 amino acids. Germline lookup yields CDR1 GTSNPN and CDR2 SVGIG (reference sequence). CDR3 DNA sequence: TGTGCCTGTTCGAAAGAGAGGCGATACAATGAGCAGTTCTTC. This gives the protein CACSKERRYNEQFF.

The chain carries TRBV20-1 and TRBJ1-6; 8 bases align to TRBD1. V lost 6 bases to trimming and J lost 7 bases; unmatched junction nucleotides: 8. The CDR3 extends over 14 amino acids. Looked up from germline, CDR1 is DFQATT and CDR2 is SNEGSKA (reference sequence). This CDR3 reads CSATPGQENSPLHF. The CDR3 nucleotides are TGCAGTGCAACACCGGGACAGGAGAATTCACCCCTCCACTTT.

CDR3 amino acids: CASSQLGLNGKENIQYF. The CDR3 DNA follows: TGCGCCAGCAGCCAATTGGGTCTTAACGGGAAGGAAAACATTCAGTACTTC. The chain is built from TRBV4-1 and TRBJ2-4; the D gene is possibly TRBD2 (5 bases). This CDR3 is built from 17 residues. V shed 2 bases and J shed 5 bases, with 19 bases lying between them. From germline, CDR1 is MGHRA and CDR2 YSYEKL.

J is TRBJ2-3 and V is TRBV7-8; a weak D match, TRBD1 (6 bases). CDR3 length: 19 residues. The germline V and J ends were trimmed by 3 bases and 0 bases, with 22 bases remaining between them. Germline CDR1 reads SGHVS; CDR2 reads FQNEAQ. CDR3: CASSLNTGTQRTSTDTQYF. The CDR3 coding sequence is TGTGCCAGCAGCTTGAATACTGGGACACAGAGGACTAGCACAGATACGCAGTATTTT.

This clonotype was recorded only once. J is TRBJ2-6 and V is TRBV9; D uncertain. Germline CDR1 and CDR2: SGDLS and YYNGEE. This CDR3 is 16 amino acids long. The ends were cut back, 1 base at V and 0 bases at J, with 8 bases in the middle. CDR3 loop: CASSVRRSSGANVLTF. The DNA for the CDR3 is TGTGCCAGCAGCGTAAGACGGTCCTCTGGGGCCAACGTCCTGACTTTC.